This is a list of T cell receptor beta chains from one sample in a study of CD8 T cells in ankylosing spondylitis. TCRdb fed the 5' RACE reads into MiXCR, producing one record per CDR3 protein. The sample includes approximately 300,000 distinct CDR3 sequences, 7.5% to 9% of them seen just once. Sequences were obtained from blood, either unsorted or a sorted T cell fraction (not recorded which). These receptors were taken from a male donor with ankylosing spondylitis. CDR3s include the opening cysteine and the closing phenylalanine or tryptophan. The D gene is left open where the match is weak. Size is omitted from some rows. Given values are once, few, many or a class for expanded clones.

length: 14
D: .
size: .
J: TRBJ1-2
V: TRBV5-1
CDR3: CASSLVLGSYGYTF
DNA: TGCGCCAGCAGCTTGGTGCTCGGCTCGTATGGCTACACCTTC

length: 13
D: TRBD1
size: many
J: TRBJ2-7
V: TRBV25-1
CDR3: CASKDRGSHEQYF
DNA: TGTGCCAGCAAGGACAGGGGGTCCCACGAGCAGTACTTC

length: 14
D: .
size: .
J: TRBJ1-1
V: TRBV27
CDR3: CASSFGRANTEAFF
DNA: TGTGCCAGCAGTTTTGGGAGGGCGAACACTGAAGCTTTCTTT

length: 11
D: .
size: many
J: TRBJ2-7
V: TRBV7-9
CDR3: CASSPIIEQYF
DNA: TGTGCCAGCAGCCCGATAATCGAGCAGTACTTC

length: 13
D: .
size: few
J: TRBJ2-3
V: TRBV10-3
CDR3: CAISGSMGDTQYF
DNA: TGTGCCATCAGTGGATCCATGGGAGATACGCAGTATTTT

length: 16
D: TRBD2
size: .
J: TRBJ2-5
V: TRBV5-1
CDR3: CASSGGTRGWRETQYF
DNA: TGCGCCAGCAGCGGCGGGACTAGGGGGTGGAGAGAGACCCAGTACTTC

length: 15
D: TRBD1
size: .
J: TRBJ2-5
V: TRBV19
CDR3: CASSRDRGVPGTQYF
DNA: TGTGCCAGTAGTAGAGACAGGGGCGTACCGGGGACCCAGTACTTC

length: 14
D: .
size: few
J: TRBJ1-1
V: TRBV6-5
CDR3: CASSWRASNTEAFF
DNA: TGTGCCAGCAGTTGGAGGGCCTCGAACACTGAAGCTTTCTTT

length: 12
D: TRBD2
size: .
J: TRBJ2-5
V: TRBV12-3/TRBV12-4
CDR3: CASSPPGGTQYF
DNA: TGTGCCAGCAGCCCACCGGGGGGGACCCAGTACTTC

length: 13
D: .
size: .
J: TRBJ1-3
V: TRBV9
CDR3: CASSVANGNTIYF
DNA: TGTGCCAGCAGCGTAGCTAATGGAAACACCATATATTTT

length: 14
D: .
size: few
J: TRBJ2-7
V: TRBV27
CDR3: CASSLGQLAHEQYF
DNA: TGTGCCAGCAGTTTAGGGCAGCTTGCACACGAGCAGTACTTC

length: 12
D: TRBD2
size: .
J: TRBJ2-1
V: TRBV7-9
CDR3: CASSRTSDEQFF
DNA: TGTGCCAGCAGCCGGACTAGCGATGAGCAGTTCTTC

length: 13
D: TRBD2
size: few
J: TRBJ2-7
V: TRBV12-3/TRBV12-4
CDR3: CASTRGRGYEQYF
DNA: TGTGCCAGCACCCGGGGGAGGGGATACGAGCAGTACTTC

length: 16
D: .
size: many
J: TRBJ2-6
V: TRBV5-1
CDR3: CASSLGLSSGANVLTF
DNA: TGCGCCAGCAGCTTGGGCCTTAGCTCTGGGGCCAACGTCCTGACTTTC

length: 14
D: .
size: many
J: TRBJ2-1
V: TRBV9
CDR3: CASSPRTDYNEQFF
DNA: TGTGCCAGCAGCCCTAGGACAGACTACAATGAGCAGTTCTTC

length: 17
D: .
size: many
J: TRBJ2-1
V: TRBV29-1
CDR3: CSVTVRMRTSSYNEQFF
DNA: TGCAGCGTTACCGTCCGAATGAGGACCAGCTCCTACAATGAGCAGTTCTTC

length: 15
D: .
size: .
J: TRBJ2-5
V: TRBV7-3
CDR3: CASSLMDTRQEPQYF
DNA: TGTGCCAGCAGCTTAATGGACACCAGGCAAGAACCCCAGTACTTC

length: 16
D: TRBD1
size: few
J: TRBJ2-5
V: TRBV18
CDR3: CASSAPGTGYQETQYF
DNA: TGTGCCAGCTCGGCCCCCGGGACAGGGTACCAAGAGACCCAGTACTTC

length: 16
D: TRBD2
size: .
J: TRBJ2-7
V: TRBV20-1
CDR3: CSASPRGLALSYEQYF
DNA: TGCAGTGCCAGTCCACGCGGACTAGCCTTATCCTACGAGCAGTACTTC

length: 16
D: TRBD1
size: .
J: TRBJ1-1
V: TRBV19
CDR3: CASSFPDRGANTEAFF
DNA: TGTGCCAGTAGTTTCCCGGACAGGGGGGCGAACACTGAAGCTTTCTTT

length: 13
D: .
size: few
J: TRBJ2-1
V: TRBV15
CDR3: CATSRDRRDEQFF
DNA: TGTGCCACCAGCAGAGATCGGAGGGATGAGCAGTTCTTC

length: 13
D: .
size: many
J: TRBJ2-2
V: TRBV6-2/TRBV6-3
CDR3: CASSYSIRGELFF
DNA: TGTGCCAGCAGTTACTCGATAAGGGGGGAGCTGTTTTTT

length: 19
D: TRBD1
size: few
J: TRBJ1-3
V: TRBV5-1
CDR3: CASSLERTGDLISGNTIYF
DNA: TGCGCCAGCAGCTTGGAGAGGACAGGGGACCTAATCTCTGGAAACACCATATATTTT

length: 15
D: TRBD2
size: many
J: TRBJ2-7
V: TRBV7-9
CDR3: CASSSQAGGPFEQYF
DNA: TGTGCCAGCAGCTCCCAAGCGGGAGGGCCGTTCGAGCAGTACTTC

length: 15
D: TRBD2
size: .
J: TRBJ2-2
V: TRBV7-3
CDR3: CASSRGLAGTGELFF
DNA: TGTGCCAGCAGTCGCGGACTAGCCGGCACCGGGGAGCTGTTTTTT

length: 13
D: .
size: many
J: TRBJ1-1
V: TRBV20-1
CDR3: CSARGLSNTEAFF
DNA: TGCAGTGCTAGAGGTCTTTCGAACACTGAAGCTTTCTTT

length: 14
D: TRBD2
size: many
J: TRBJ2-7
V: TRBV10-3
CDR3: CAISDLAGVSEQYF
DNA: TGTGCCATCAGTGATCTCGCGGGAGTAAGCGAGCAGTACTTC

length: 15
D: .
size: few
J: TRBJ2-6
V: TRBV4-1
CDR3: CASRDIYSGANVLTF
DNA: TGCGCCAGCAGGGATATTTACTCTGGGGCCAACGTCCTGACTTTC

length: 15
D: .
size: .
J: TRBJ1-6
V: TRBV20-1
CDR3: CSASLGPMGNSPLHF
DNA: TGCAGTGCTAGCCTAGGGCCCATGGGGAATTCACCCCTCCACTTT

length: 13
D: .
size: few
J: TRBJ2-5
V: TRBV20-1
CDR3: CSAYLQGGETQYF
DNA: TGCAGTGCTTACCTCCAGGGGGGAGAGACCCAGTACTTC

length: 14
D: .
size: .
J: TRBJ2-3
V: TRBV7-2
CDR3: CASSLVHGLDTQYF
DNA: TGTGCCAGCAGCTTAGTCCACGGACTAGATACGCAGTATTTT

length: 11
D: .
size: .
J: TRBJ2-4
V: TRBV5-1
CDR3: CASSTAGIQYF
DNA: TGCGCCAGCTCAACTGCAGGCATTCAGTACTTC

length: 11
D: .
size: few
J: TRBJ1-1
V: TRBV12-3/TRBV12-4
CDR3: CASSPGLSAFF
DNA: TGTGCCAGCAGTCCGGGACTCTCAGCTTTCTTT

length: 15
D: .
size: .
J: TRBJ2-1
V: TRBV4-1
CDR3: CASSQEGANDKEQFF
DNA: TGCGCCAGCAGCCAAGAAGGGGCGAACGATAAGGAGCAGTTCTTC

length: 15
D: TRBD2
size: many
J: TRBJ2-5
V: TRBV5-1
CDR3: CASSGVAGVVETQYF
DNA: TGCGCCAGCAGCGGGGTAGCGGGAGTAGTAGAGACCCAGTACTTC

length: 16
D: .
size: .
J: TRBJ2-3
V: TRBV24-1
CDR3: CATSDSKTGPVDTQYF
DNA: TGTGCCACCAGTGATTCCAAAACTGGACCGGTGGATACGCAGTATTTT

length: 16
D: .
size: few
J: TRBJ2-1
V: TRBV6-1
CDR3: CASSRPFPISVGEQFF
DNA: TGTGCCAGCAGCCGCCCTTTCCCGATTAGCGTTGGTGAGCAGTTCTTC

length: 16
D: TRBD1
size: few
J: TRBJ2-5
V: TRBV12-3/TRBV12-4
CDR3: CASSLLLTGGEETQYF
DNA: TGTGCCAGCAGTCTCCTCTTGACAGGGGGCGAGGAGACCCAGTACTTC

length: 16
D: .
size: .
J: TRBJ2-7
V: TRBV12-3/TRBV12-4
CDR3: CASSLARASTSYEQYF
DNA: TGTGCCAGCAGTTTAGCTCGGGCTAGCACATCCTACGAGCAGTACTTC

length: 12
D: .
size: .
J: TRBJ2-7
V: TRBV10-3
CDR3: CAISPFHNEQYF
DNA: TGTGCCATCAGCCCGTTTCATAACGAGCAGTACTTC

length: 16
D: TRBD1
size: many
J: TRBJ2-5
V: TRBV27
CDR3: CASSSYRTGVQETQYF
DNA: TGTGCCAGCAGTTCATACCGGACAGGGGTCCAAGAGACCCAGTACTTC

length: 16
D: .
size: few
J: TRBJ2-2
V: TRBV7-9
CDR3: CASSLRRAENTGELFF
DNA: TGTGCCAGCAGCTTAAGGCGGGCGGAGAACACCGGGGAGCTGTTTTTT

length: 16
D: .
size: .
J: TRBJ2-7
V: TRBV5-5
CDR3: CASSALRGGISYEQYF
DNA: TGTGCCAGCAGCGCTCTTCGGGGCGGGATCTCCTACGAGCAGTACTTC

length: 15
D: .
size: .
J: TRBJ2-7
V: TRBV29-1
CDR3: CSVAGSRGFAYEQYF
DNA: TGCAGCGTTGCGGGGAGCAGGGGTTTCGCCTACGAGCAGTACTTC

length: 17
D: TRBD2
size: many
J: TRBJ2-3
V: TRBV20-1
CDR3: CSALPGLAGGPTDTQYF
DNA: TGCAGTGCTCTACCGGGACTAGCGGGAGGGCCCACAGATACGCAGTATTTT

length: 13
D: TRBD1
size: many
J: TRBJ2-2
V: TRBV29-1
CDR3: CSVGTGNTGELFF
DNA: TGCAGCGTTGGGACAGGGAACACCGGGGAGCTGTTTTTT

length: 14
D: TRBD1
size: few
J: TRBJ2-1
V: TRBV10-3
CDR3: CAINPGQGRNEQFF
DNA: TGTGCCATCAACCCGGGACAGGGGAGGAATGAGCAGTTCTTC

length: 14
D: TRBD2
size: many
J: TRBJ2-1
V: TRBV3-1
CDR3: CASSQDRLAVEQFF
DNA: TGTGCCAGCAGCCAAGACCGACTAGCGGTTGAGCAGTTCTTC

length: 12
D: .
size: many
J: TRBJ2-5
V: TRBV5-1
CDR3: CASSLVQETQYF
DNA: TGTGCCAGCAGCTTAGTCCAAGAGACCCAGTACTTC

length: 13
D: .
size: .
J: TRBJ2-2
V: TRBV11-1
CDR3: CASSSVRVGELFF
DNA: TGTGCCAGCAGCTCCGTTAGAGTTGGGGAGCTGTTTTTT